These T cell receptor beta chains were read from a single sample in a study of T cell repertoires in cytomegalovirus infection. These receptors lack a known antigen. TCRdb redid the calling of the reads with MiXCR, one entry per CDR3 protein. The sample shows some 700,000 distinct CDR3 sequences, 33% of them seen only once. The source material was cultured PBMCs, sampled from culture after CMV antigen stimulation. Every receptor here comes from a human donor in good health (CMV status not recorded). Some clones in this sample may be carry-over from other donors' samples. CDR3s include the opening cysteine and the closing phenylalanine or tryptophan. The order of the fields is D gene, clone size, V gene, J gene, CDR3 DNA, CDR3 protein. The D gene is left open where the match is weak. Clone size is stated in some rows and not others, as once, few, many or a class when expanded.

d_gene: .; abundance: .; v_gene: TRBV7-6; j_gene: TRBJ2-3; CDR3nt: TGTGCCAGCAGCTTAGCGCCAGGGGCTTCGAGCACAGATACGCAGTATTTT; CDR3aa: CASSLAPGASSTDTQYF
d_gene: TRBD1; abundance: .; v_gene: TRBV20-1; j_gene: TRBJ2-1; CDR3nt: TGCAGTGCACGACAGGGCTCGACGGCCTACAATGAGCAGTTCTTC; CDR3aa: CSARQGSTAYNEQFF
d_gene: .; abundance: .; v_gene: TRBV28; j_gene: TRBJ2-5; CDR3nt: TGTGCCAGCAGTTTAACGGGGGACCAGGAGACCCAGTACTTC; CDR3aa: CASSLTGDQETQYF
d_gene: .; abundance: many; v_gene: TRBV7-8; j_gene: TRBJ1-1; CDR3nt: TGTGCCAGCAGCCAGGGGCAGGGACGGCGCACTGAAGCTTTCTTT; CDR3aa: CASSQGQGRRTEAFF
d_gene: TRBD1; abundance: few; v_gene: TRBV19; j_gene: TRBJ1-5; CDR3nt: TGTGCCAGTAGCCTCCTCCAGGGGGGCAATCAGCCCCAGCATTTT; CDR3aa: CASSLLQGGNQPQHF
d_gene: TRBD1; abundance: few; v_gene: TRBV5-1; j_gene: TRBJ2-3; CDR3nt: TGCGCCAGCAGCTCGGGACAGGGCCTTTATCTCACAGATACGCAGTATTTT; CDR3aa: CASSSGQGLYLTDTQYF
d_gene: .; abundance: .; v_gene: TRBV19; j_gene: TRBJ2-6; CDR3nt: TGTGCCAGTAGCAGGCCAGCCGGATCCCTCTCTGGGGCCAACGTCCTGACTTTC; CDR3aa: CASSRPAGSLSGANVLTF
d_gene: TRBD1; abundance: few; v_gene: TRBV4-1; j_gene: TRBJ2-3; CDR3nt: TGCGCCAGCAGCCAACCACCGGGACAGGGGAGTAGCACAGATACGCAGTATTTT; CDR3aa: CASSQPPGQGSSTDTQYF
d_gene: TRBD2; abundance: few; v_gene: TRBV7-2; j_gene: TRBJ2-3; CDR3nt: TGTGCCAGCAGCGCGACTAGCGGGAGAGGAGATACGCAGTATTTT; CDR3aa: CASSATSGRGDTQYF
d_gene: TRBD2; abundance: .; v_gene: TRBV20-1; j_gene: TRBJ2-3; CDR3nt: TGCAGTGCTGCCCTCGGGAGGAATACGCAGTATTTT; CDR3aa: CSAALGRNTQYF
d_gene: .; abundance: .; v_gene: TRBV6-1; j_gene: TRBJ2-3; CDR3nt: TGTGCCAGCAGTGAATGGGCCGCTAGAGATACGCAGTATTTT; CDR3aa: CASSEWAARDTQYF
d_gene: .; abundance: many; v_gene: TRBV7-8; j_gene: TRBJ2-1; CDR3nt: TGTGCCAGCAGCTTAGTCATAACAAGCGATGAGCAGTTCTTC; CDR3aa: CASSLVITSDEQFF
d_gene: .; abundance: .; v_gene: TRBV7-2; j_gene: TRBJ2-1; CDR3nt: TGTGCCAGCAGCCGCTACCGGGGGACGACCTACAATGAGCAGTTCTTC; CDR3aa: CASSRYRGTTYNEQFF
d_gene: TRBD2; abundance: .; v_gene: TRBV7-4; j_gene: TRBJ2-7; CDR3nt: TGTGCCAGCAGCCAACGGACTAGCGGGGGAGACGAGCAGTACTTC; CDR3aa: CASSQRTSGGDEQYF
d_gene: TRBD2; abundance: few; v_gene: TRBV20-1; j_gene: TRBJ2-1; CDR3nt: TGCAGTGCTAGAGGGACTAGCGGGAGGATCGGTTCGGGAAATGAGCAGTTCTTC; CDR3aa: CSARGTSGRIGSGNEQFF
d_gene: .; abundance: .; v_gene: TRBV19; j_gene: TRBJ2-2; CDR3nt: TGTGCCAGTAGAGGGCAGAGATACACCGGGGAGCTGTTTTTT; CDR3aa: CASRGQRYTGELFF
d_gene: TRBD2; abundance: .; v_gene: TRBV7-8; j_gene: TRBJ2-7; CDR3nt: TGTGCCAGCAGCTTATTCCCCGGGACTAACTACGAGCAGTACTTC; CDR3aa: CASSLFPGTNYEQYF
d_gene: TRBD1; abundance: .; v_gene: TRBV27; j_gene: TRBJ2-1; CDR3nt: TGTGCCAGCAGCAGGCGGGACAGGGGTTCCGATGAGCAGTTCTTC; CDR3aa: CASSRRDRGSDEQFF
d_gene: .; abundance: few; v_gene: TRBV7-6; j_gene: TRBJ2-2; CDR3nt: TGTGCCAGCAGCTCCAGACCCCCTACAGTTGCCTCGACCACCGGGGAGCTGTTTTTT; CDR3aa: CASSSRPPTVASTTGELFF
d_gene: TRBD1; abundance: .; v_gene: TRBV19; j_gene: TRBJ2-1; CDR3nt: TGTGCCAGTAGCCACAGGACAGGGCTAGACAATGAGCAGTTCTTC; CDR3aa: CASSHRTGLDNEQFF
d_gene: TRBD1; abundance: few; v_gene: TRBV19; j_gene: TRBJ2-7; CDR3nt: TGTGCCAGTAGTCCCGTTGGGACAGTTTACGAGCAGTACTTC; CDR3aa: CASSPVGTVYEQYF
d_gene: TRBD1; abundance: once; v_gene: TRBV6-2/TRBV6-3; j_gene: TRBJ1-1; CDR3nt: TGTGCCAGCAGTTACTCTTCGGGGACAGGGTTACTGAACACTGAAGCTTTCTTT; CDR3aa: CASSYSSGTGLLNTEAFF
d_gene: TRBD2; abundance: .; v_gene: TRBV7-8; j_gene: TRBJ2-1; CDR3nt: TGTGCCAGCAGCTTTGAGACTAGCGGGGGTAACAATGAGCAGTTCTTC; CDR3aa: CASSFETSGGNNEQFF
d_gene: .; abundance: .; v_gene: TRBV6-1; j_gene: TRBJ2-3; CDR3nt: TGTGCCAGCAGCATTGGACGGTCCACAGATACGCAGTATTTT; CDR3aa: CASSIGRSTDTQYF
d_gene: .; abundance: .; v_gene: TRBV11-2; j_gene: TRBJ2-5; CDR3nt: TGTGCCAGCAGCTTTAGCATGGAGACCCAGTACTTC; CDR3aa: CASSFSMETQYF
d_gene: .; abundance: many; v_gene: TRBV7-2; j_gene: TRBJ1-2; CDR3nt: TGTGCCAGCAGCCCCGTTGGCCAGCCCATCTATGGCTACACCTTC; CDR3aa: CASSPVGQPIYGYTF
d_gene: .; abundance: few; v_gene: TRBV6-1; j_gene: TRBJ2-2; CDR3nt: TGTGCCAGCAGTTATGAGGGGTCCGGGGAGCTGTTTTTT; CDR3aa: CASSYEGSGELFF
d_gene: .; abundance: .; v_gene: TRBV20-1; j_gene: TRBJ2-1; CDR3nt: TGCAGTGCCAGGGACATAGGTAGAGCGGGACCCTACAATGAGCAGTTCTTC; CDR3aa: CSARDIGRAGPYNEQFF
d_gene: TRBD2; abundance: few; v_gene: TRBV5-1; j_gene: TRBJ2-1; CDR3nt: TGCGCCAGCAGCCCGTGGACTAGCGGGATTGATGAGCAGTTCTTC; CDR3aa: CASSPWTSGIDEQFF
d_gene: TRBD1; abundance: .; v_gene: TRBV19; j_gene: TRBJ1-1; CDR3nt: TGTGCCAGTAGCGGGACAGGGAGCACTGAAGCTTTCTTT; CDR3aa: CASSGTGSTEAFF
d_gene: TRBD2; abundance: many; v_gene: TRBV7-2; j_gene: TRBJ2-7; CDR3nt: TGTGCCAGCAGCTTAGGTTGGCTAGCGGGGGCCTACGAGCAGTACTTC; CDR3aa: CASSLGWLAGAYEQYF
d_gene: .; abundance: few; v_gene: TRBV28; j_gene: TRBJ2-7; CDR3nt: TGTGCCAGCAGTTTGAGTCTCGAGCAGTACTTC; CDR3aa: CASSLSLEQYF
d_gene: .; abundance: .; v_gene: TRBV5-6; j_gene: TRBJ1-6; CDR3nt: TGTGCCAGCGTAGCAGCTAGGGGACGTTATAATTCACCCCTCCACTTT; CDR3aa: CASVAARGRYNSPLHF
d_gene: TRBD1; abundance: few; v_gene: TRBV6-2/TRBV6-3; j_gene: TRBJ2-3; CDR3nt: TGTGCCAGCAGTTATAATCCGGACAGGGGGATCGGAGATACGCAGTATTTT; CDR3aa: CASSYNPDRGIGDTQYF
d_gene: .; abundance: few; v_gene: TRBV7-8; j_gene: TRBJ2-7; CDR3nt: TGTGCCAGCAGCTTAAGTACGGGCTACGAGCAGTACTTC; CDR3aa: CASSLSTGYEQYF
d_gene: .; abundance: many; v_gene: TRBV7-2; j_gene: TRBJ2-7; CDR3nt: TGTGCCAGCAGCTTAGACGCCGTAGGAGAGCAGTACTTC; CDR3aa: CASSLDAVGEQYF
d_gene: .; abundance: .; v_gene: TRBV28; j_gene: TRBJ1-2; CDR3nt: TGTGCCACGGTCCTAGGTCTAGGATATGGCTACACCTTC; CDR3aa: CATVLGLGYGYTF
d_gene: .; abundance: .; v_gene: TRBV6-6; j_gene: TRBJ2-4; CDR3nt: TGTGCCAGCAGTTACTCGATATTGGAAAACATTCAGTACTTC; CDR3aa: CASSYSILENIQYF
d_gene: .; abundance: .; v_gene: TRBV2; j_gene: TRBJ2-7; CDR3nt: TGTGCCAGCAATCGTCTCGGAAGCTCCTACGAGCAGTACTTC; CDR3aa: CASNRLGSSYEQYF
d_gene: TRBD1; abundance: .; v_gene: TRBV2; j_gene: TRBJ2-3; CDR3nt: TGTGCCAGCAGGGGAACAGGGGACGGTACGCAGTATTTT; CDR3aa: CASRGTGDGTQYF
d_gene: .; abundance: few; v_gene: TRBV7-6; j_gene: TRBJ1-1; CDR3nt: TGTGCCAGCAGCTTAGGACCAAGTGACACTGAAGCTTTCTTT; CDR3aa: CASSLGPSDTEAFF
d_gene: .; abundance: few; v_gene: TRBV28; j_gene: TRBJ2-5; CDR3nt: TGTGCCAGCAGTTTATCGTTTGCGGGTCCGGAAGAGACCCAGTACTTC; CDR3aa: CASSLSFAGPEETQYF
d_gene: TRBD1; abundance: .; v_gene: TRBV28; j_gene: TRBJ2-7; CDR3nt: TGTGCCAGCAGTTTTGAGGACAGGGACTCCTACGAGCAGTACTTC; CDR3aa: CASSFEDRDSYEQYF
d_gene: .; abundance: many; v_gene: TRBV29-1; j_gene: TRBJ2-5; CDR3nt: TGCAGCCTGAGGACTGGGGAGCAAGAGACCCAGTACTTC; CDR3aa: CSLRTGEQETQYF
d_gene: TRBD2; abundance: .; v_gene: TRBV6-2/TRBV6-3; j_gene: TRBJ2-7; CDR3nt: TGTGCCAGCAGGCTCCTAGCGGGCTCCTACGAGCAGTACTTC; CDR3aa: CASRLLAGSYEQYF
d_gene: .; abundance: .; v_gene: TRBV7-9; j_gene: TRBJ2-1; CDR3nt: TGTGCCCTATCCGAGGGCTCCTACAATGAGCAGTTCTTC; CDR3aa: CALSEGSYNEQFF
d_gene: TRBD1; abundance: few; v_gene: TRBV12-3/TRBV12-4; j_gene: TRBJ2-5; CDR3nt: TGTGCCAGCAGTTTCTTGGGACAGGTTCTCCAAGAGACCCAGTACTTC; CDR3aa: CASSFLGQVLQETQYF
d_gene: .; abundance: .; v_gene: TRBV7-2; j_gene: TRBJ1-2; CDR3nt: TGTGCCAGCAGCCCCCGGACAGATATAGCTTATGGCTACACCTTC; CDR3aa: CASSPRTDIAYGYTF
d_gene: TRBD1; abundance: .; v_gene: TRBV20-1; j_gene: TRBJ1-3; CDR3nt: TGCAGTGTTCAGGGGGGAACTGGAAACACCATATATTTT; CDR3aa: CSVQGGTGNTIYF
d_gene: TRBD2; abundance: .; v_gene: TRBV6-1; j_gene: TRBJ2-1; CDR3nt: TGTGCCAGCGACCCCCAAAGGGCACTAGCGGGGGCCGGTGAGCAGTTCTTC; CDR3aa: CASDPQRALAGAGEQFF